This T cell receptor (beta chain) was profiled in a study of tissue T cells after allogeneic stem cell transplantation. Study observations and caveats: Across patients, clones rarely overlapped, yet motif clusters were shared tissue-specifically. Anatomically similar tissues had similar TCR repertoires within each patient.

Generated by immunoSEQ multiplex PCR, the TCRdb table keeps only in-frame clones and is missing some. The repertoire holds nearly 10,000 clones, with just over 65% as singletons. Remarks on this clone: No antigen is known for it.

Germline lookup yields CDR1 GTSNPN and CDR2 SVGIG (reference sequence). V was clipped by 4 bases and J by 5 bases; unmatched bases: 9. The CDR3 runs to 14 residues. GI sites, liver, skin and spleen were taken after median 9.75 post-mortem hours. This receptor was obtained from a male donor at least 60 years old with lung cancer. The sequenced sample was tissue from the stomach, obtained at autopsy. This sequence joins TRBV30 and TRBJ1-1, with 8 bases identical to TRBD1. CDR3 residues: CAWNLGQVITEAFF. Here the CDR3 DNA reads TGTGCCTGGAACTTGGGACAGGTAATTACTGAAGCTTTCTTT. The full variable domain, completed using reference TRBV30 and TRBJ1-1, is SQTIHQWPATLVQPVGSPLSLECTVEGTSNPNLYWYRQAAGRGLQLLFYSVGIGQISSEVPQNLSASRPQDRQFILSSKKLLLSDSGFYLCAWNLGQVITEAFFGQGTRLTVV.